This TCR beta chain was obtained from a study of blood T cell repertoires in COVID-19 (dated by TCRdb to 2020 to 2021). In the study overall: Samples covering the acute and convalescent phases of COVID-19 were provided by collaborators in the United States, Italy and Spain. The prospective study material was composed of cDNA or gDNA derived from T cells, B-cell-depleted T cells, or PBMCs. Where HLA class I and class II types were available, the types were taken from metadata supplied by the sample provider, not from assay-based typing. A freely available public database, intended as a resource for researchers studying the immune response to SARS-CoV-2, is where the repertoires were released. Subjects who had been exposed to COVID-19, were actively infected with it, or had recovered from it provided the deeply sampled blood TCRbeta repertoires that made up the dataset. The samples were drawn from the first 160 participants of the ongoing ImmuneRACE study and from over 950 subjects provided by 6 global collaborators. A de-identified subject ID, COVID-19 status, age in years and sex were almost always included in the sample metadata.

Remarks on this clone: Its binding antigen is unknown. One base away there is no much larger clone; base qualities are not given.

At one collaborating source in Seattle, patients were enrolled during active infection and were followed longitudinally through the course of disease. Collaborating institutions collected whole blood in K2EDTA tubes following their own protocols. Collaborator samples were shipped for TCRbeta analysis as frozen whole blood, isolated PBMCs, or DNA extracted from either sample type. TCRbeta CDR3 regions were amplified from genomic DNA by means of the immunoSEQ Assay, a bias-controlled multiplex PCR. As for how the authors treated the data: The number of nucleated cells in each sample was estimated from the amplification of reference gene primers within the assay. Sequence reads were collapsed and filtered to measure the absolute abundance of every unique TCRbeta CDR3 rearrangement. For each sample, productive Simpson clonality was calculated by taking the square root of Simpson's diversity index across productive rearrangements. What TCRdb holds here is the immuneACCESS table cut down to in-frame rearrangements. Part of the clones is not present; checked against another copy, under half of the missing clones reflect an unresolved V gene, and the others are unexplained. V, J and clone size are taken as reported in that table, and D and trimming were inferred from the DNA itself. Across this sample there are about 180,000 clones, with around nine tenths seen only once. Of the sample, 9.5% to 15% is held by the ten largest clones.

On the study overall, not on this receptor specifically: Clinical and demographic metadata were provided uncurated, with the amount varying by source and participant.

The V end loses 4 bases and the J end loses 0 bases, and a stretch of 13 bases separates them. From a lookup of the germline V gene (reference sequence), CDR1 and CDR2 are MNHEY and SMNVEV. The CDR3 holds 15 amino acids from the cysteine to the phenylalanine. Only the CDR3 DNA is retained, 45 bases long and in frame from the first base. This chain is built from TRBV27 and TRBJ2-7; no D gene call is confident. The clonotype originates from a woman between 65 and 79 years old with COVID-19, enrolled during active disease. What was sequenced was peripheral blood. The sequenced DNA is TGTGCCAGCAGTTCGCCGGGTATTAGCTCCTACGAGCAGTACTTC. This encodes CASSSPGISSYEQYF.